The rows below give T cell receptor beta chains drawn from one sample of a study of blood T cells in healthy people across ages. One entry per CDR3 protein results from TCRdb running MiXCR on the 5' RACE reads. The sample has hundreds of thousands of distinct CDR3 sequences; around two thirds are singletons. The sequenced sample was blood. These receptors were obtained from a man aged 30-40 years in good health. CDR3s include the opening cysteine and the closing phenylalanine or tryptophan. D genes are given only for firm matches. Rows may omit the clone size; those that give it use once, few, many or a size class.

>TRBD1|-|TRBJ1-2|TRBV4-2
CASSQEDAGTGAIYGYTF
TGTGCCAGCAGCCAAGAAGACGCGGGAACAGGGGCGATCTATGGCTACACCTTC
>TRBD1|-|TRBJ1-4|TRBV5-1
CASSSGQLATNEKLFF
TGCGCCAGCAGCTCGGGACAGCTTGCAACTAATGAAAAACTGTTTTTT
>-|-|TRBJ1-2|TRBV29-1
CSVDRGKGYTF
TGCAGCGTTGATCGGGGCAAGGGCTACACCTTC
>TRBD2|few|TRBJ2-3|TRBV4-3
CASSQEVGGNTDTQYF
TGCGCCAGCAGCCAAGAGGTGGGGGGGAACACAGATACGCAGTATTTT
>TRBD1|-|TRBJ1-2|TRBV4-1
CASSQVQGAYLGYGYTF
TGCGCCAGCAGCCAAGTACAGGGGGCTTACTTAGGCTATGGCTACACCTTC
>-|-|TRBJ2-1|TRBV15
CATGPVSHEQFF
TGTGCCACCGGACCCGTTTCCCATGAGCAGTTCTTC
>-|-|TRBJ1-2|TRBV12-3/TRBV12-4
CASTTGGSFYGYTF
TGTGCCAGCACAACTGGAGGGTCTTTCTATGGCTACACCTTC
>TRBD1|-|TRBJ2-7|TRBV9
CASSPRTGTGSSEQYF
TGTGCCAGCAGCCCTCGAACCGGGACAGGGAGCTCCGAGCAGTACTTC
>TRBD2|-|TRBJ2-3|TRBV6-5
CASRKGLATDTQYF
TGTGCCAGCAGAAAGGGACTAGCCACAGATACGCAGTATTTT
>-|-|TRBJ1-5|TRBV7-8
CASSLWDRQPQHF
TGTGCCAGCAGCTTATGGGATAGGCAGCCCCAGCATTTT
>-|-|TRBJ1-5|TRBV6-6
CASSVSTGNQPQHF
TGTGCCAGCAGTGTCTCAACAGGGAATCAGCCCCAGCATTTT
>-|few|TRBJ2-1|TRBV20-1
CSARPDKGEQFF
TGCAGTGCTAGACCAGACAAGGGTGAGCAGTTCTTC
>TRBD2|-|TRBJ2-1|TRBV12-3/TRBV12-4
CASMTSGRGNGQFF
TGTGCCAGCATGACTAGCGGGAGGGGTAACGGGCAGTTCTTC
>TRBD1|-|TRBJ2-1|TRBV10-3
CAIGRQGANEQFF
TGTGCCATCGGGAGACAGGGGGCTAATGAGCAGTTCTTC
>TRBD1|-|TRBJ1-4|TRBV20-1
CSARDRVGEKLFF
TGCAGTGCTAGGGACAGGGTCGGCGAAAAACTGTTTTTT
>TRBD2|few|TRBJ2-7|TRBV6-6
CASSNNVGGLGSYEQYF
TGTGCCAGCAGTAATAATGTGGGCGGACTAGGATCCTACGAGCAGTACTTC
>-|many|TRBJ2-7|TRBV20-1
CSAINQGPGEQYF
TGCAGTGCCATTAACCAGGGACCGGGCGAGCAGTACTTC
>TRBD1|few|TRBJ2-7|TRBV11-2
CASREVGQGIPYEQYF
TGTGCCAGCAGAGAAGTTGGACAGGGGATTCCCTACGAGCAGTACTTC
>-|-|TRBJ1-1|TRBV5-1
CASRIQRSNTEAFF
TGCGCCAGCCGCATACAGCGTTCCAACACTGAAGCTTTCTTT
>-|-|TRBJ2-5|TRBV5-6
CASSLTAGTTLETQYF
TGTGCCAGCAGCTTGACTGCCGGGACAACATTGGAGACCCAGTACTTC
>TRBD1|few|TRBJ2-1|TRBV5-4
CASSSDRASYNEQFF
TGTGCCAGCAGCTCTGACAGGGCCTCCTACAATGAGCAGTTCTTC
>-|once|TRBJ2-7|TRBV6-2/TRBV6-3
CASSYVGQSYEQYF
TGTGCCAGCAGTTACGTTGGACAGTCCTACGAGCAGTACTTC
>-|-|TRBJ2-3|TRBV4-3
CASSRLPKLDYTDTQYF
TGCGCCAGCAGCCGACTACCAAAACTGGACTACACAGATACGCAGTATTTT
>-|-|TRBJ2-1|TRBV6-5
CASSPQGNYNEQFF
TGTGCCAGCAGTCCCCAGGGGAACTACAATGAGCAGTTCTTC
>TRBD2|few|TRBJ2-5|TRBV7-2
CASSLNLGGRRETQYF
TGTGCCAGCAGCTTAAACTTGGGGGGGAGAAGGGAGACCCAGTACTTC
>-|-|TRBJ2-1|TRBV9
CASSLMDEQFF
TGTGCCAGCAGCTTGATGGATGAGCAGTTCTTC
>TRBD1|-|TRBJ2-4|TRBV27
CASSFGTGQGQTLEQYF
TGTGCCAGCAGTTTCGGTACGGGACAGGGTCAAACCCTTGAGCAGTACTTC
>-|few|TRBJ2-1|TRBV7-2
CASSLAVPNEQFF
TGTGCCAGCAGCTTAGCAGTTCCCAATGAGCAGTTCTTC
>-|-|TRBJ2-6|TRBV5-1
CASSLIQDSGANVLTF
TGCGCCAGCAGTCTTATACAAGACTCTGGGGCCAACGTCCTGACTTTC
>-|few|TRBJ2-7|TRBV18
CASSPAVGVEGEQYF
TGTGCCAGCTCACCGGCGGTTGGGGTGGAAGGCGAGCAGTACTTC
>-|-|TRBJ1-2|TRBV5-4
CASSLRESYGYTF
TGTGCCAGCAGCCTCAGGGAATCCTATGGCTACACCTTC
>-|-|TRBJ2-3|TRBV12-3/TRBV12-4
CASSPLGSSSDTQYF
TGTGCCAGCAGTCCCCTCGGGAGCTCCTCTGATACGCAGTATTTT
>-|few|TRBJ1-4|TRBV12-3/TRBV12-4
CASSPAGGRIEKLFF
TGTGCCAGCAGTCCCGCGGGGGGACGAATCGAAAAACTGTTTTTT
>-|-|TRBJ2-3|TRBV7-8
CASSLSSGDTQYF
TGTGCCAGCAGCTTATCGTCCGGAGATACGCAGTATTTT
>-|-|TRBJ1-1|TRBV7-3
CASSYRAGTEAFF
TGTGCCAGCAGCTACAGGGCGGGCACTGAAGCTTTCTTT
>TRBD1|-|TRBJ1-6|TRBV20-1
CSARGQASSPLHF
TGCAGTGCTCGGGGACAGGCGAGTTCACCCCTCCACTTT
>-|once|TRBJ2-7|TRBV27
CASSFRSPYYEQYF
TGTGCCAGCAGTTTTAGGAGCCCCTACTACGAGCAGTACTTC
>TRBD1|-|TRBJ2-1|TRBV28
CASTRGLSSYNEQFF
TGTGCCAGCACTAGGGGGCTTAGCTCCTACAATGAGCAGTTCTTC
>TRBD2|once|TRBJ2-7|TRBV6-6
CAGSYGTSGGGDNEQYF
TGTGCCGGCAGTTATGGGACTAGCGGGGGGGGAGACAATGAGCAGTACTTC
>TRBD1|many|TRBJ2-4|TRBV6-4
CASSAGPPGQGANIQYF
TGTGCCAGCAGTGCCGGTCCGCCGGGACAGGGGGCAAACATTCAGTACTTC
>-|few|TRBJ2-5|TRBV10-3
CAITDGQQETQYF
TGTGCCATCACCGACGGACAGCAAGAGACCCAGTACTTC
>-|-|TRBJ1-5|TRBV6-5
CASSYSTPRGRSFNQPQHF
TGTGCCAGCAGTTACTCGACACCTCGCGGTAGAAGTTTTAATCAGCCCCAGCATTTT
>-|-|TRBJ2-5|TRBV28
CASSLGTAAQETQYF
TGTGCCAGCAGTTTAGGGACGGCTGCTCAAGAGACCCAGTACTTC
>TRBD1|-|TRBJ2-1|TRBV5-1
CASSLGQGIHNEQFF
TGCGCCAGCAGCTTAGGACAGGGAATCCACAATGAGCAGTTCTTC
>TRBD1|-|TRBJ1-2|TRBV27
CASSWTGNYGYTF
TGTGCCAGCAGTTGGACAGGGAACTATGGCTACACCTTC
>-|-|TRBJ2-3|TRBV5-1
CASTLRGRTDAQYF
TGCGCCAGCACCCTCCGGGGCCGCACAGATGCGCAGTATTTT
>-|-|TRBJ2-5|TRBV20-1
CSARPGQQETQYF
TGCAGTGCTAGACCCGGACAGCAAGAGACCCAGTACTTC
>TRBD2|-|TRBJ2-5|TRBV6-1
CASSETKRDYWETQYF
TGTGCCAGCAGTGAAACCAAGCGGGACTATTGGGAGACCCAGTACTTC
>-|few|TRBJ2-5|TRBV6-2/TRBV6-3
CASAGLQETQYF
TGTGCCAGCGCGGGACTCCAAGAGACCCAGTACTTC
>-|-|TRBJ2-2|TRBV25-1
CAIQQGYTGELFF
TGTGCCATTCAACAGGGTTACACCGGGGAGCTGTTTTTT
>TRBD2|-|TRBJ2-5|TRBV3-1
CASSPNRGGRETQYF
TGTGCCAGCAGCCCCAACCGGGGGGGGCGAGAGACCCAGTACTTC
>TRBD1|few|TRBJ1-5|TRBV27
CASSSGQRNQPQHF
TGTGCCAGCAGTTCGGGACAGCGGAATCAGCCCCAGCATTTT